The source of this T cell receptor beta chain is a study of beta chain features in type 1 diabetes. Of note for this clone: Its antigen is currently unknown.

The investigators reverse transcribed all of the isolated RNA, so they sequenced expressed TCRB transcripts. The assay was immunoSEQ multiplex PCR, and TCRdb's table has in-frame clones only and misses some. The table lists roughly 240,000 clones, roughly 24% of them singletons. Study outcomes and limitations: In every one of the four CD4+ subsets, TCRB CDR3s were moderately but significantly shorter in Type 1 diabetes patients.

Germline CDR1 and CDR2: KGHSH and LQKENI. The CDR3 extends over 15 amino acids. Trimming cost V 3 bases and J 0 bases, with 9 bases left between them. The TCR originated in a woman in her thirties with type 1 diabetes. The sequenced material came from naive CD4+ T cells from blood. This sequence joins TRBV18 and TRBJ1-3; D gene ambiguous. CDR3 protein: CASSPSVNSGNTIYF. Here the CDR3 DNA reads TGTGCCAGCTCACCCTCGGTCAACTCTGGAAACACCATATATTTT. Full variable domain (missing parts from reference TRBV18 and TRBJ1-3): NAGVMQNPRHLVRRRGQEARLRCSPMKGHSHVYWYRQLPEEGLKFMVYLQKENIIDESGMPKERFSAEFPKEGPSILRIQQVVRGDSAAYFCASSPSVNSGNTIYFGEGSWLTVV.